The source of this T cell receptor beta chain is a study of post-analysis software for immune sequencing data. There are 13 residues in the CDR3. From germline, CDR1 is SEHNR and CDR2 FQNEAQ (reference sequence). Whole-study findings and limits: Under F measure analysis, samples from one preparation batch co-clustered strongly. Compared with controls, patients showed significantly lower normalized Chao1 diversity. Relative to controls, patients had a few TRBV segments at higher frequency, with TRBV5-6, TRBV5-1 and TRBV20-1 among these.

Prepared libraries of TCR beta cDNA carried unique molecular identifiers. There were roughly 0.95 to 10 million T cells, and around 500,000 cDNA molecules came from them. One entry per CDR3 protein results from TCRdb running MiXCR on the PCR reads. The repertoire has over 700,000 distinct CDR3 sequences, 30% of them found once; the top ten carry around 0.56%. This clonotype was observed a single time. Its antigen is unidentified. An end of the junction differs from the germline gene, which may be a read error. The sequence was collected from a girl under 18 with multiple sclerosis. Sequencing was done on a sample of blood. The chain couples TRBV7-9 to TRBJ1-4; D uncertain. The CDR3: CASSLDGEEKRFF. In nucleotides, the CDR3 is TGTGCCAGCAGCTTAGATGGGGAGGAAAAACGGTTTTTT.